Here is one T cell receptor beta chain with its context. Antigen: not known. Time point of the sample: week 23, last vaccination. All doses held 300 ug of mutant IDH1 20-mer peptide, with topical imiquimod. The data were obtained in a study of a mutant IDH1 vaccine in newly diagnosed glioma. Background on the study: Patients were started on vaccination 4-6 weeks after radiotherapy alone, or with temozolomide cycles. Patients had received radiotherapy, temozolomide, or both previously, most receiving both.

Assay used: immunoSEQ multiplex PCR; TCRdb lists only in-frame clones, some missing. Of tens of thousands of clones listed, approximately 85% are singletons. The sequencing used PBMCs, collected from a glioma patient whose treatment included an IDH1 peptide vaccine. The clonotype was recovered from a man younger than 40 with glioma. Some clones in this sample may be carry-over from other donors' samples.

CDR3 sequence: CASSQEGLAGTDTQYF. CDR3 DNA sequence: TGCGCCAGCAGCCAGGAAGGACTAGCGGGCACAGATACGCAGTATTTT. J is TRBJ2-3 and V is TRBV4-1, with 10 bases that match TRBD2. Germline lookup yields CDR1 MGHRA and CDR2 YSYEKL. J gave up 1 base and V 3 bases, and 4 bases lay outside the gene matches. The CDR3 length is 16 residues.